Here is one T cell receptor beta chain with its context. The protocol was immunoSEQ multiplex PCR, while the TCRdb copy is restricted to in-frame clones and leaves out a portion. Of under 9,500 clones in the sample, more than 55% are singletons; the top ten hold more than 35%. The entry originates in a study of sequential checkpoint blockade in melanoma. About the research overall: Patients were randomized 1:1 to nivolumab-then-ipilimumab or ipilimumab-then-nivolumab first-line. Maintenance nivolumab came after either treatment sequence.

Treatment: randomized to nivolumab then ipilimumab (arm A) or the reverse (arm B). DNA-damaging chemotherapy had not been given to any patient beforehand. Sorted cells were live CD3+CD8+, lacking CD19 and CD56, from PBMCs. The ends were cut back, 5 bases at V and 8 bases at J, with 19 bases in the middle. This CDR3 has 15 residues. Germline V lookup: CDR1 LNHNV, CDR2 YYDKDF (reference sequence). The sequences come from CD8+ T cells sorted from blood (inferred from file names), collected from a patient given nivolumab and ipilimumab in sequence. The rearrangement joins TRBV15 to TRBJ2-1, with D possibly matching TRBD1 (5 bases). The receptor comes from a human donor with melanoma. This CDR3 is CATSADDPPRDEQFF. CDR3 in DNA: TGTGCCACCAGCGCCGACGACCCCCCCAGGGATGAGCAGTTCTTC.